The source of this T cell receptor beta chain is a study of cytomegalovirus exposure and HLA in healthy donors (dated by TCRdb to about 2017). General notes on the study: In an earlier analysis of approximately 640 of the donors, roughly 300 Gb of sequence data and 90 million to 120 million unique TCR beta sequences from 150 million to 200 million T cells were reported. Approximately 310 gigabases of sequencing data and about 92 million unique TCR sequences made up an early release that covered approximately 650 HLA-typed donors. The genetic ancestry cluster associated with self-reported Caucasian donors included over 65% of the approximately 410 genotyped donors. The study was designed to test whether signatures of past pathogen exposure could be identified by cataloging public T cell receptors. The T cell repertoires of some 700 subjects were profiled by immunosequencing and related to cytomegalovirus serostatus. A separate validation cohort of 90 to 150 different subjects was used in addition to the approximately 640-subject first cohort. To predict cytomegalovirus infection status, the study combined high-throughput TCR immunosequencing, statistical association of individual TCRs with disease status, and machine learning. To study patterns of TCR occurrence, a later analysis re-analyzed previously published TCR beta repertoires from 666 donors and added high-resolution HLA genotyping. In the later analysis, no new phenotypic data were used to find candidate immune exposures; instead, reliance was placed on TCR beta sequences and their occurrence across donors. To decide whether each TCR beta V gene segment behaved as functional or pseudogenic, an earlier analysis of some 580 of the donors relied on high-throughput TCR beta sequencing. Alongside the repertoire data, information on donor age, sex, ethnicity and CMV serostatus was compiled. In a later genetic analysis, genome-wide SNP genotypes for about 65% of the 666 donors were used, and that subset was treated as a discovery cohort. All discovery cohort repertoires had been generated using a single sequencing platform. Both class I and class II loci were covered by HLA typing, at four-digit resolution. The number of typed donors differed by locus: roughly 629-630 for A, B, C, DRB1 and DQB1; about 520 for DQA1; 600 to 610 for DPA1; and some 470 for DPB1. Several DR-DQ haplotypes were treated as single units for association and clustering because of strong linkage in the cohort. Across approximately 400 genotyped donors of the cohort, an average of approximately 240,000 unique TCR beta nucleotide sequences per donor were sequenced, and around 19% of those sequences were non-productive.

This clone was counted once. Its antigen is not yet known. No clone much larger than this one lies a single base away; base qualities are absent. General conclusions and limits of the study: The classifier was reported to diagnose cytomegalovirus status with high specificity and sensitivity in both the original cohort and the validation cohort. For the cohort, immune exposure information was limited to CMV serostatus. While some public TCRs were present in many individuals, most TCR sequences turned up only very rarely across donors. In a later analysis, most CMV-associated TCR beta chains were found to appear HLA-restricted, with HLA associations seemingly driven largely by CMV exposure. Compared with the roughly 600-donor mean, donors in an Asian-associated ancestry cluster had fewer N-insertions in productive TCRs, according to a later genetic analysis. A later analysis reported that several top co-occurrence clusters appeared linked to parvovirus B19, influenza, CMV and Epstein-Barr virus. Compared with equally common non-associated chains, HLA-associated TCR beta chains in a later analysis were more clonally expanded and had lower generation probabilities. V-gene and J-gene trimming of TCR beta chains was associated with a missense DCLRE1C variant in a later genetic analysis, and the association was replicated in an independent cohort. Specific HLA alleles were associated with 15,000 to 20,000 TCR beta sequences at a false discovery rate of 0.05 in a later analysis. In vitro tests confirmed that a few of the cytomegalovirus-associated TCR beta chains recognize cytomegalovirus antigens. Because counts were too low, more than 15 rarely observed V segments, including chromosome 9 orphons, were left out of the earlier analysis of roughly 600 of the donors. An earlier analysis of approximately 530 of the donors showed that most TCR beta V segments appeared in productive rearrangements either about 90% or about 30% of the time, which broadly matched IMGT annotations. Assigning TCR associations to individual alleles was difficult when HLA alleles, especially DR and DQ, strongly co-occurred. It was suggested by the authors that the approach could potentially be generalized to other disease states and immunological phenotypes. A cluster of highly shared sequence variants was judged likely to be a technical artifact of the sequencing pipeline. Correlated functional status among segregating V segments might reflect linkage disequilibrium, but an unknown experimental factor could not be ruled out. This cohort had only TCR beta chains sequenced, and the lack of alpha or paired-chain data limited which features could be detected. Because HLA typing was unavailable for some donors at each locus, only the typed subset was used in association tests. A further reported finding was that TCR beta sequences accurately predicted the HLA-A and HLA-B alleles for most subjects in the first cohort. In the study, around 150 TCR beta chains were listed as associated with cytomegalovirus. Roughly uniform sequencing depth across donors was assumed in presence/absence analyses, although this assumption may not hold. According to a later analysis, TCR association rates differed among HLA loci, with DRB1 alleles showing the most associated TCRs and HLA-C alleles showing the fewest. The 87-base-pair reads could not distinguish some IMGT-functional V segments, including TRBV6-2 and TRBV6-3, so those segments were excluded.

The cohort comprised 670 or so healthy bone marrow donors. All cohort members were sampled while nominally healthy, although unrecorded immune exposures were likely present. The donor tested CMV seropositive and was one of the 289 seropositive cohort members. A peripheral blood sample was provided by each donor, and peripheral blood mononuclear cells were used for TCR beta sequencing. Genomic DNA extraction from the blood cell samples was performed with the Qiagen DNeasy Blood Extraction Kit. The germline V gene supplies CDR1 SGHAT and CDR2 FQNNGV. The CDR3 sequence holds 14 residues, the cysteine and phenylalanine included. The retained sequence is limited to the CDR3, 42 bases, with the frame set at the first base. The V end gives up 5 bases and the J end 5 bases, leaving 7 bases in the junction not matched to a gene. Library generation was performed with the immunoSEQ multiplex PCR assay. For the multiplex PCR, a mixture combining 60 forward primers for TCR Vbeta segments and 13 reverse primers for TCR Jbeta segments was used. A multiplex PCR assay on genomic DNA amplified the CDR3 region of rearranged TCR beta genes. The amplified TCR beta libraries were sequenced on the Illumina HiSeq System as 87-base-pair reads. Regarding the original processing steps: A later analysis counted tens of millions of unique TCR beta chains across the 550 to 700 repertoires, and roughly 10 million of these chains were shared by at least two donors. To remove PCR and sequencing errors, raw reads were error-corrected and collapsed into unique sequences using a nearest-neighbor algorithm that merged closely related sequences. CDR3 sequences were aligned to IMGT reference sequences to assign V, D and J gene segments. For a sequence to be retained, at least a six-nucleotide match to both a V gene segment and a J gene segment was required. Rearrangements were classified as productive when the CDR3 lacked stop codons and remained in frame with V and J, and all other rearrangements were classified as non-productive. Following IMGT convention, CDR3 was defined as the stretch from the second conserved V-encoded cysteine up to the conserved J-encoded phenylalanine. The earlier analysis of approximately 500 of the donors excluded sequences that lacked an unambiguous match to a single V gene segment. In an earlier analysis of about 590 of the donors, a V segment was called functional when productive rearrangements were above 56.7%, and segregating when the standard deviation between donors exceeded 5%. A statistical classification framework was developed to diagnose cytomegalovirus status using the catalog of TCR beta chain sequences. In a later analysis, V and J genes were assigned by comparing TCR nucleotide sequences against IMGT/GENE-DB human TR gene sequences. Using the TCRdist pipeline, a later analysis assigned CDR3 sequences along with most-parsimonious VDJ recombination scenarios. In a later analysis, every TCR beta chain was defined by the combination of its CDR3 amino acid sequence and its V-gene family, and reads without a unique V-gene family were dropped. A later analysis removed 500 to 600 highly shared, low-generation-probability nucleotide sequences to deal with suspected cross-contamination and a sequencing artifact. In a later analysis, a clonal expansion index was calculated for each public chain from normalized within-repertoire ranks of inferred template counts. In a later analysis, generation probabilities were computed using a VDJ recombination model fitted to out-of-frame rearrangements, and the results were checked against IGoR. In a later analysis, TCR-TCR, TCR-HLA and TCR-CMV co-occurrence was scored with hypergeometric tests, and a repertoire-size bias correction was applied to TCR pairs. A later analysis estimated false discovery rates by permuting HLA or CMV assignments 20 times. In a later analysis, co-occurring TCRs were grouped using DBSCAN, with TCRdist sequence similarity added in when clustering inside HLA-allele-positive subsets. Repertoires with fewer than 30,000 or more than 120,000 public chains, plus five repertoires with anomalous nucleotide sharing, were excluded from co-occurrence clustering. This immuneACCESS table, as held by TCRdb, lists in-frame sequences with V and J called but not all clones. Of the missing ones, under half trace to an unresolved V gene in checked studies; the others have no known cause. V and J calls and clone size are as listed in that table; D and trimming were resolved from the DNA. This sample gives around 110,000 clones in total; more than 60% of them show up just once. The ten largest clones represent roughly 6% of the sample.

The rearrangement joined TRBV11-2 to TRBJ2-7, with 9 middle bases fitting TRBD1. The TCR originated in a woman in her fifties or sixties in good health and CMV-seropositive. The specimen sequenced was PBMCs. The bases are TGTGCCAGCAGCCCAAGACAGGGGGGAAACGAGCAGTACTTC. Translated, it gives CASSPRQGGNEQYF.